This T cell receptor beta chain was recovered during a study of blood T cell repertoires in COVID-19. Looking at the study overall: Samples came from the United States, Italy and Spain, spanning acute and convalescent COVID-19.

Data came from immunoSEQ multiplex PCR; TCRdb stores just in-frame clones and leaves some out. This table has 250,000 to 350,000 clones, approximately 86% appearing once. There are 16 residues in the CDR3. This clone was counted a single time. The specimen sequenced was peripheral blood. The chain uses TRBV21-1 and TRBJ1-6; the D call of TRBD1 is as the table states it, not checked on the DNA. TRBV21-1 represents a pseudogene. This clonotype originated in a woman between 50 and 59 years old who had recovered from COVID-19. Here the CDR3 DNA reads TGTGCCAGCCCCACGGGCAGGGGCCCATATAATTCACCCCTCCACTTT. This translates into CASPTGRGPYNSPLHF.